This T cell receptor (beta chain) was observed in a study of technical replicates of blood from several donors. The V segment lost 4 bases and the J segment 6 bases; nucleotides outside the gene matches: 3. The CDR3 runs to 14 residues. Looked up from germline, CDR1 is MNHEY and CDR2 is SVGAGI. Generated by immunoSEQ multiplex PCR, the TCRdb table keeps only in-frame clones and is missing some. The sample shows around 83,000 clones, 85% to 95% of them seen only once. Specimen: T cells isolated from PBMCs. This TCR derives from a human donor in good health. The chain employs TRBV6-5 and TRBJ1-5; TRBD1 agrees at 10 bases. CDR3 in DNA: TGTGCCAGCAGTTGGGACAGGGGAGGTCAGCCCCAGCATTTT. Translated, it gives CASSWDRGGQPQHF.